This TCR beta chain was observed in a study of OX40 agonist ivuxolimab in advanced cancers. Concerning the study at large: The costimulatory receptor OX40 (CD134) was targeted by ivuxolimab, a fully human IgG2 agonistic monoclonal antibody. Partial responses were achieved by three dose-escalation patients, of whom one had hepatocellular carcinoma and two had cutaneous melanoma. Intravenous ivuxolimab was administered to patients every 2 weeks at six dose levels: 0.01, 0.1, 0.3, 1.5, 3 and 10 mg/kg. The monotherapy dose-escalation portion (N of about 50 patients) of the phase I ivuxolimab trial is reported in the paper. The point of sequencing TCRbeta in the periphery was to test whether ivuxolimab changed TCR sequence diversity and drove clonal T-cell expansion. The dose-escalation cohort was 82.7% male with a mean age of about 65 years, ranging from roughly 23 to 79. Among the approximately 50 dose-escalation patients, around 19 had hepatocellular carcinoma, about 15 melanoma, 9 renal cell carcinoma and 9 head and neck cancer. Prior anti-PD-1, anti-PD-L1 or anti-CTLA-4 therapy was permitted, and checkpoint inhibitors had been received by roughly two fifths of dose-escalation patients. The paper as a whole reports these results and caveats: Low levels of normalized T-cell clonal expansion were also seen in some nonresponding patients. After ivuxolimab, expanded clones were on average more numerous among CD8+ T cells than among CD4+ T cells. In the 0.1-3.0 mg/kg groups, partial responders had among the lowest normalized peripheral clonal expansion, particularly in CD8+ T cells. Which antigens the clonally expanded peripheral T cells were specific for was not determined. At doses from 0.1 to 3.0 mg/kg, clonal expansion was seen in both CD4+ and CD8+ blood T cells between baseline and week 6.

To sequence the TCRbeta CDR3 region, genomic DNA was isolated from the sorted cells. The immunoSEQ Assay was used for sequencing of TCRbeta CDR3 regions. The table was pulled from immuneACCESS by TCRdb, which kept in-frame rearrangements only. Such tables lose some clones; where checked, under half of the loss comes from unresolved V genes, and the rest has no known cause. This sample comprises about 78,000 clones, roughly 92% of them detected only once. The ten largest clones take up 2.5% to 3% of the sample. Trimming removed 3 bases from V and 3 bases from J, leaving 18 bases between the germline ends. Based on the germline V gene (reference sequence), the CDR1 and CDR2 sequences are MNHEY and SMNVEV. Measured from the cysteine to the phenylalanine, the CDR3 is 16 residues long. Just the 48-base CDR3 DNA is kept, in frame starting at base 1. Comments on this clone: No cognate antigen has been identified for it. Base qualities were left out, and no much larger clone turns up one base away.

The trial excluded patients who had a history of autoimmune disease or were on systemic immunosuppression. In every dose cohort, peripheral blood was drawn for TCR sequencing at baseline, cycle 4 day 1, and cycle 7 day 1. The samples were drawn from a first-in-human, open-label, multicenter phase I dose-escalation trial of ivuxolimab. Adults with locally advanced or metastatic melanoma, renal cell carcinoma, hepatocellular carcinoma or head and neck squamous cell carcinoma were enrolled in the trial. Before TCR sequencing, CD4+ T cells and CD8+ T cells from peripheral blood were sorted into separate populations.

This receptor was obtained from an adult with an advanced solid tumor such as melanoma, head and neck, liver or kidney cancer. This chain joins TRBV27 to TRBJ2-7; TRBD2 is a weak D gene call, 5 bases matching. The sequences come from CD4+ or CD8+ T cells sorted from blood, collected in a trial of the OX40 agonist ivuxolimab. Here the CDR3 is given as CASSLGPRRMVYEQYF. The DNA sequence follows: TGTGCCAGCAGTTTGGGTCCTCGGAGGATGGTCTACGAGCAGTACTTC.